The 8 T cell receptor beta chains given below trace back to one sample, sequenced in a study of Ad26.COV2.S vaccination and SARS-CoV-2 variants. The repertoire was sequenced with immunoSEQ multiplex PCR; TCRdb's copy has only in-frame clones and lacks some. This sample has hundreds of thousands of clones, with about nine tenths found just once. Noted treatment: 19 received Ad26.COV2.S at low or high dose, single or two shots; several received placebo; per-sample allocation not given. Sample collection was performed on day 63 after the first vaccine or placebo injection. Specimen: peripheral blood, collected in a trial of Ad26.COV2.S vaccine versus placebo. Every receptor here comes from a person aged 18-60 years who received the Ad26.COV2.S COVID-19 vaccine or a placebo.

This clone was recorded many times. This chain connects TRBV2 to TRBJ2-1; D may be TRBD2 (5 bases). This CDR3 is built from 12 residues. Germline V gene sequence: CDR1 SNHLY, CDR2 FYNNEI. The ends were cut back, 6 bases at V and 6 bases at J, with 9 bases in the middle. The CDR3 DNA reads TGTGCCAGCAGGGGAAGCGGCAATGAGCAGTTCTTC. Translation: CASRGSGNEQFF. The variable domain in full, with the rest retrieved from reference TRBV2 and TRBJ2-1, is EPEVTQTPSHQVTQMGQEVILRCVPISNHLYFYWYRQILGQKVEFLVSFYNNEISEKSEIFDDQFSVERPDGSNFTLKIRSTKLEDSAMYFCASRGSGNEQFFGPGTRLTVL.

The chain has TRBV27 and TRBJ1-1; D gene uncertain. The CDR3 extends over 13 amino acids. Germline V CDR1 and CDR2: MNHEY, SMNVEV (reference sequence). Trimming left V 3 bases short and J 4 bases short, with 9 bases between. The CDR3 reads CASSFRRGTEAFF. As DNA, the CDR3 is TGTGCCAGCAGTTTTAGACGGGGCACTGAAGCTTTCTTT.

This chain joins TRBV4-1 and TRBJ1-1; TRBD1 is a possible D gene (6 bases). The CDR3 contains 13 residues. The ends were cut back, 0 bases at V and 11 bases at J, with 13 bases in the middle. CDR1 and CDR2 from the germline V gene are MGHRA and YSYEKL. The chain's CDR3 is CASSQDTEGGAFF. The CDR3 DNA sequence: TGCGCCAGCAGCCAAGATACGGAGGGGGGTGCTTTCTTT.

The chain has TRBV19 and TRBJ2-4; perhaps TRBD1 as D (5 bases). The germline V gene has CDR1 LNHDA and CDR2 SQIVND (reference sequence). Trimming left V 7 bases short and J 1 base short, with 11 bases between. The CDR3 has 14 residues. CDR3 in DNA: TGTGCCAGTACCCCTAACAGGGCCAAAAACATTCAGTACTTC. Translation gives CASTPNRAKNIQYF.

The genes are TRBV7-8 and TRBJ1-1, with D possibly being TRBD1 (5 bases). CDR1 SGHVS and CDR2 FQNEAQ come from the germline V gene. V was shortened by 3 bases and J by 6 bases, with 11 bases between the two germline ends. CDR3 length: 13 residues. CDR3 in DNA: TGTGCCAGCAGCTTTTCGGGGCGGCCTGAAGCTTTCTTT. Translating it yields CASSFSGRPEAFF.

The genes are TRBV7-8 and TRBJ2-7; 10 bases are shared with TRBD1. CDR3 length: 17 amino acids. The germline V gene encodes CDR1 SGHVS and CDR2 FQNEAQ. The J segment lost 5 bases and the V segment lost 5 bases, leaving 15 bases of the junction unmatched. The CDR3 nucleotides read TGTGCCAGCAGCCTGTCGGGACAGGGGTTAGCGTTAGACGAGCAGTACTTC. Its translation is CASSLSGQGLALDEQYF.

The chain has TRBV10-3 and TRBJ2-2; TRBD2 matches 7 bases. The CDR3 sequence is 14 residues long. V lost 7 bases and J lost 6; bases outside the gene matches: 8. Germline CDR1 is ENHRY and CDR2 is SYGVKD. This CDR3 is CAIKTLGGSGELFF. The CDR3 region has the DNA TGTGCCATCAAAACTCTGGGGGGGTCCGGGGAGCTGTTTTTT.

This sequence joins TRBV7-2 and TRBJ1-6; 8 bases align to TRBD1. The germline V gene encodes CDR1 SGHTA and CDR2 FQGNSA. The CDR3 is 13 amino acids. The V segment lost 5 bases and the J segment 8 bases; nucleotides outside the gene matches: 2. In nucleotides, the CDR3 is TGTGCCAGCAGCCAGGACAGGGATTCACCCCTCCACTTT. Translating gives CASSQDRDSPLHF.